The next 7 T cell receptor beta chains were all read from a single sample in a study of cytomegalovirus exposure and HLA in healthy donors. The PCR was carried out with 60 Vbeta primers and 13 Jbeta primers. Repertoires were generated with immunoSEQ multiplex PCR, while TCRdb's copy carries only in-frame clones and drops some. The top ten clones hold 2.5% to 3% of a sample with a few hundred thousand clones, approximately 78% of them seen once. The sample taken for sequencing was PBMCs. These receptors came from a young man in good health and CMV-seronegative.

The chain carries TRBV15 and TRBJ2-7, with 7 bases matching TRBD1. Germline trimming cut 3 bases from V and 9 bases from J; bases unmatched to any gene: 14. There are 15 residues in the CDR3. CDR1 LNHNV and CDR2 YYDKDF come from the germline V gene (reference sequence). CDR3 sequence (DNA): TGTGCCACCAGCAGGGACCCGGGACAGCGACGCGGGCAGTACTTC. Translating gives CATSRDPGQRRGQYF. The whole variable domain, filled in from reference TRBV15 and TRBJ2-7, reads DAMVIQNPRYQVTQFGKPVTLSCSQTLNHNVMYWYQQKSSQAPKLLFHYYDKDFNNEADTPDNFQSRRPNTSFCFLDIRSPGLGDTAMYLCATSRDPGQRRGQYFGPGTRLTVT.

The rearrangement links TRBV19 to TRBJ1-1; a weak D match, TRBD1 (6 bases). Germline V CDR1 and CDR2: LNHDA, SQIVND (reference sequence). This CDR3 has 17 amino acids. V was clipped by 1 base and J by 4 bases, with 19 bases between them. The CDR3 sequence: CASSIAEERDISTEAFF. Written as DNA, the CDR3 is TGTGCCAGTAGTATAGCAGAGGAAAGGGACATCAGCACTGAAGCTTTCTTT.

This chain uses TRBV27 with TRBJ1-2; 10 nucleotides agree with TRBD1. CDR1 and CDR2 from the germline V gene are MNHEY and SMNVEV (reference sequence). V trimming: 5 bases; J trimming: 6 bases; junction bases outside the gene matches: 12. The CDR3 is 16 residues long. The CDR3 nucleotides read TGTGCCAGCAGTCCCACGACAGGGGGCCTCTCTAATGGCTACACCTTC. Translating it yields CASSPTTGGLSNGYTF.

This chain links TRBV28 with TRBJ1-2; 12 positions agree with TRBD1. J gave up 11 bases and V 2 bases, and 3 bases lay outside the gene matches. Per the germline V gene, CDR1 is MDHEN and CDR2 is SYDVKM. The length of the CDR3 is 13 residues. The CDR3 DNA follows: TGTGCCAGCAGTTTACAGGGACAGGGGGCATACACCTTC. Amino acids: CASSLQGQGAYTF.

A single count supports this clone. The chain recombines TRBV6-1 with TRBJ2-5; tentatively, D is TRBD2 (5 bases). Germline CDR1 and CDR2: MNHNS and SASEGT. Trimming took off 7 bases at V and 3 bases at J, with 12 bases between the two ends. This CDR3 has 13 residues. As DNA, the CDR3 is TGTGCCAGCACCCGGGGTATCAAAGAGACCCAGTACTTC. Translated, it gives CASTRGIKETQYF.

J is TRBJ2-1 and V is TRBV7-2; D uncertain. Germline assignment: CDR1 SGHTA and CDR2 FQGNSA. CDR3 length: 14 residues. V lost 5 bases and J 2 bases, leaving 10 bases between the germline ends. The CDR3 protein is CASSPRRAYNEQFF. The CDR3 bases are TGTGCCAGCAGCCCCCGGAGAGCCTACAATGAGCAGTTCTTC.

This chain links TRBV6-5 with TRBJ1-4; the D gene is possibly TRBD1 (5 bases). Germline CDR1 reads MNHEY; CDR2 reads SVGAGI. Trimming removed 0 bases at V and 0 bases at J, with 8 bases between. CDR3 length: 16 amino acids. This CDR3 is CASSYSPRATNEKLFF. The CDR3 region has the DNA TGTGCCAGCAGTTACTCGCCCAGGGCAACTAATGAAAAACTGTTTTTT.